The present T cell receptor beta chain was sequenced within a study of shared clonotypes between healthy human individuals. Whole-study results and caveats: Sorted-subset samples were not fully sequenced, rarefaction indicated.

Sequencing used immunoSEQ multiplex PCR; TCRdb keeps in-frame clones, though not all of them. The profile shows 730,000 or so clones, roughly 70% of them singletons. The V gene lost 3 bases and the J gene lost 2 bases, with 14 bases spanning the gap. Germline V gives CDR1 LNHDA, CDR2 SQIVND (reference sequence). This CDR3 has 15 amino acids. Adult Caucasians living in Nashville, Tennessee made up all of the donors. Details on this clone: Its specificity is unknown.

V gene TRBV19 combines with J gene TRBJ2-7; D might be TRBD2 (6 bases). The TCR comes from a woman in her twenties or thirties in good health. The sequencing input was memory CD4+ T cells sorted from blood. This sample's subset: CD45RA-negative fraction. DNA for the CDR3: TGTGCCAGTAGTATCGGGAGCGTAACCACCTACGAGCAGTACTTC. Residues: CASSIGSVTTYEQYF.